Following are 32 T cell receptor beta chains from one sample sequenced in a study. TCRdb recomputed calls from the RT-PCR reads with MiXCR, one row per CDR3 protein. The data contain almost 700,000 distinct CDR3 sequences, around 14% of them seen just once; the ten biggest clones take up around 3.3%. Sample: memory CD4+ T cells from blood. Source of these receptors: a female donor in good health, serving as a healthy control.

This clonotype occurred many times. This chain joins TRBV5-1 and TRBJ2-3; 15 nucleotides agree with TRBD2. V was pared by 4 bases and J by 3 bases, with 6 bases of the junction left unmatched. Germline-derived CDR1 and CDR2 are SGHRS and YFSETQ. The CDR3 covers 17 residues. The CDR3 DNA follows: TGCGCCAGCAGCCTTGGACTAGCGGGAGGGCCGACAGATACGCAGTATTTT. Amino acids: CASSLGLAGGPTDTQYF.

This clonotype was seen repeatedly, ten times or more. CDR3 region: CASSPDTGGLSEAFF. In DNA form, the CDR3 reads TGTGCCAGCAGCCCCGACACAGGGGGCCTCTCTGAAGCTTTCTTT. The chain is built from TRBV7-9 and TRBJ1-1; 9 bases fit TRBD1. The CDR3 is 15 amino acids. Germline-derived CDR1 and CDR2 are SEHNR and FQNEAQ (reference sequence). Trimming removed 5 bases from V and 6 bases from J; junction bases left unmatched: 10.

This clonotype showed up just a few times. The CDR3 sequence: CSAKILAGGTDTQYF. The CDR3 DNA sequence: TGCAGTGCTAAAATACTAGCGGGAGGCACAGATACGCAGTATTTT. The V gene is TRBV20-1, the J gene TRBJ2-3; 11 bases line up with TRBD2. CDR1 is DFQATT, CDR2 SNEGSKA, per germline (reference sequence). The CDR3 totals 15 residues. V shed 4 bases and J 1 base; nucleotides not matched to a gene: 4.

The J gene is TRBJ2-1, the V gene TRBV7-9; 10 bases are shared with TRBD1. Germline-derived CDR1 and CDR2 are SEHNR and FQNEAQ (reference sequence). Trimming removed 5 bases from V and 5 bases from J; junction bases left unmatched: 6. The CDR3 has 15 residues. This CDR3 is CASSLRGQGDNEQFF. Written as DNA, the CDR3 is TGTGCCAGCAGCCTTCGAGGACAGGGGGACAATGAGCAGTTCTTC.

This clonotype was counted a few times. V usage is TRBV20-1 and J usage is TRBJ2-1; 7 bases align to TRBD2. The germline gives CDR1 DFQATT, CDR2 SNEGSKA (reference sequence). V was pared by 4 bases and J by 11 bases, with 8 bases of the junction left unmatched. CDR3 size: 12 residues. The CDR3 coding sequence is TGCAGTGCTAACCTCCAGGGACTAAAGCAGTTCTTC. This gives the protein CSANLQGLKQFF.

This clonotype was detected ten times or more. The gene calls are TRBV6-6 and TRBJ1-2; D not resolved. This CDR3 spans 13 amino acids. V lost 3 bases and J 1 base, leaving 6 bases between the germline ends. Germline CDR1 is MNHNY and CDR2 is SVGAGI (reference sequence). The CDR3 nucleotides read TGTGCCAGCAGTTATGCGGATAACTATGGCTACACCTTC. Residues: CASSYADNYGYTF.

Ten or more counts support this clonotype. The rearrangement joins TRBV6-5 to TRBJ2-1; 7 positions agree with TRBD2. The CDR3 is 14 amino acids. In germline, CDR1 is MNHEY, CDR2 SVGAGI. The ends lost 4 bases at V and 6 bases at J; junction bases unmatched: 6. The CDR3, as DNA: TGTGCCAGCAGTTCCGGGGAGGGTTTCAATGAGCAGTTCTTC. It encodes CASSSGEGFNEQFF.

This clonotype was seen only a few times. The chain joins TRBV4-3 to TRBJ2-1; possibly TRBD1 for D (6 bases). With 4 bases removed from V and 0 bases from J, the gap between germline ends came to 19 bases. The CDR3 covers 18 residues. Germline assignment: CDR1 LGHNA and CDR2 YSLEER. CDR3 DNA sequence: TGCGCCAGCAGCCCTTGGAGAGGGGGACAAAGCTCCTACAATGAGCAGTTCTTC. Amino acid sequence: CASSPWRGGQSSYNEQFF.

The chain uses TRBV25-1 and TRBJ1-2; tentative D call: TRBD1 (5 bases). Trimming shortened V by 4 bases and J by 4 bases, and 7 bases separated the two germline ends. Per the germline V gene, CDR1 is MGHDK and CDR2 is SYGVNS. The CDR3 has 12 amino acids. The CDR3 sequence is CASSAQGYGYTF. CDR3 DNA: TGTGCCAGCAGTGCCCAGGGCTATGGCTACACCTTC.

The chain recombines TRBV27 with TRBJ2-7; TRBD1 matches 9 bases. Germline CDR1 reads MNHEY; CDR2 reads SMNVEV (reference sequence). Germline trimming cut 6 bases from V and 5 bases from J; bases unmatched to any gene: 8. The CDR3 is 14 amino acids. This CDR3 is CASRPGQGVNEQYF. CDR3 DNA sequence: TGTGCCAGCAGGCCGGGACAGGGTGTCAACGAGCAGTACTTC.

This clonotype was counted ten times or more. The J gene is TRBJ2-3, the V gene TRBV10-2; 11 bases are shared with TRBD2. J lost 0 bases, V lost 0 bases, and 5 bases had no gene match. Germline CDR1 reads WSHSY; CDR2 reads SAAADI. The CDR3 loop spans 18 amino acids. This CDR3 reads CASSESGTSGVSTDTQYF. Here the CDR3 DNA reads TGCGCCAGCAGTGAGTCGGGGACTAGCGGTGTGAGCACAGATACGCAGTATTTT.

The chain couples TRBV5-4 to TRBJ1-6, with 9 bases that match TRBD1. Germline trimming cut 4 bases from V and 9 bases from J; bases unmatched to any gene: 8. The CDR3 length is 15 residues. Looked up from germline, CDR1 is SGHNT and CDR2 is YYREEE (reference sequence). This chain's CDR3 is CASSRETGGGSPLHF. In DNA form, the CDR3 reads TGTGCCAGCAGCCGAGAGACAGGGGGAGGTTCACCCCTCCACTTT.

The chain links TRBV2 to TRBJ2-7, with 7 bases fitting TRBD2. Looked up from germline, CDR1 is SNHLY and CDR2 is FYNNEI. This CDR3 region has 14 residues. The ends lost 2 bases at V and 3 bases at J; junction bases unmatched: 4. DNA of the CDR3: TGTGCCAGCAGTGAACGCTGGGGGGGCTACGAGCAGTACTTC. This translates into CASSERWGGYEQYF.

This clonotype was counted between two and nine times. The rearrangement uses TRBV28 and TRBJ2-7, with 12 bases fitting TRBD2. The CDR3 consists of 15 residues. Germline V gives CDR1 MDHEN, CDR2 SYDVKM. Trimming took 6 bases from V and 2 from J; bases not matched to a gene: 5. The DNA for the CDR3 is TGTGCCAGCAGACGGACTAGCGGGACCACCTACGAGCAGTACTTC. Translated, it gives CASRRTSGTTYEQYF. Full variable domain (outside the CDR3, taken from reference TRBV28 and TRBJ2-7): DVKVTQSSRYLVKRTGEKVFLECVQDMDHENMFWYRQDPGLGLRLIYFSYDVKMKEKGDIPEGYSVSREKKERFSLILESASTNQTSMYLCASRRTSGTTYEQYFGPGTRLTVT.

In its sample, this clonotype was seen many times. The genes are TRBV27 and TRBJ2-7, with D unclear. CDR3 length equals 16 residues. V shed 2 bases and J shed 1 base, with 15 bases lying between them. Germline CDR1 is MNHEY and CDR2 is SMNVEV (reference sequence). The DNA of the CDR3 is TGTGCCAGCAGTTTACATCGCGGCCCACATTCCTACGAGCAGTACTTC. As protein: CASSLHRGPHSYEQYF.

There are many counts of this clonotype. CDR3 sequence: CASSPGTSGASTDTQYF. The CDR3 region has the DNA TGCGCCAGCAGCCCGGGGACTAGCGGGGCAAGCACAGATACGCAGTATTTT. The rearrangement joins TRBV5-1 to TRBJ2-3; the match to TRBD2 covers 13 bases. V dropped 4 bases and J dropped 0; count of bases not matched to a gene: 5. The CDR3 length is 17 residues. The germline V gene has CDR1 SGHRS and CDR2 YFSETQ. Together with reference TRBV5-1 and TRBJ2-3, the CDR3 gives the full variable domain: KAGVTQTPRYLIKTRGQQVTLSCSPISGHRSVSWYQQTPGQGLQFLFEYFSETQRNKGNFPGRFSGRQFSNSRSEMNVSTLELGDSALYLCASSPGTSGASTDTQYFGPGTRLTVL.

This clonotype has just a few counts. The chain joins TRBV27 to TRBJ2-7; 13 bases line up with TRBD2. Germline V CDR1 and CDR2: MNHEY, SMNVEV (reference sequence). The CDR3 totals 17 residues. J gave up 4 bases and V 5 bases, and 11 bases lay outside the gene matches. Here the CDR3 reads CASSPYSGTSGIYEQYF. The CDR3 DNA follows: TGTGCCAGCAGTCCCTACTCCGGGACTAGCGGGATTTACGAGCAGTACTTC.

This clonotype has a count of ten or more. This chain joins TRBV6-5 and TRBJ2-7, with TRBD1 identical over 8 bases. Trimming cost V 2 bases and J 5 bases; bases outside gene matches: 5. The CDR3 is 14 residues long. The germline V gene encodes CDR1 MNHEY and CDR2 SVGAGI. The CDR3 here is CASSYGQGYDEQYF. CDR3 DNA sequence: TGTGCCAGCAGTTACGGACAGGGTTACGACGAGCAGTACTTC.

This clonotype has a single count. A read error may explain this, as a much larger clone is one base away. V and J are TRBV29-1 and TRBJ2-3; D remains unclear. V was pared by 6 bases and J by 3 bases, with 16 bases between. In germline, CDR1 is SQVTM, CDR2 ANQGSEA. The CDR3 totals 14 residues. CDR3 coding DNA: TGCAGCGTCGCAGAAGGGAAATTTACAGATACGCAGTATTTT. It encodes CSVAEGKFTDTQYF.

At least ten counts were recorded for this clonotype. The chain's CDR3 is CASSLSGWSPSTDTQYF. Here the CDR3 DNA reads TGTGCCAGCAGTTTATCGGGGTGGTCCCCTAGCACAGATACGCAGTATTTT. The chain joins TRBV27 to TRBJ2-3; D unresolved. V was shortened by 0 bases and J by 0 bases, with 13 bases between the two germline ends. The CDR3 runs to 17 residues. Germline V gives CDR1 MNHEY, CDR2 SMNVEV (reference sequence).

This clonotype was seen at least ten times. The V gene is TRBV6-5, the J gene TRBJ2-7; 10 bases are a match to TRBD1. Germline CDR1 reads MNHEY; CDR2 reads SVGAGI. Trimming removed 6 bases from V and 1 base from J; junction bases left unmatched: 3. The CDR3 totals 14 residues. The CDR3 protein is CASRSGQGSYEQYF. The CDR3 DNA reads as TGTGCCAGCAGGTCGGGACAGGGGTCCTACGAGCAGTACTTC.

This clonotype was detected only a few times. The CDR3 nucleotides are TGCAGTGCAGAACCGGGACAGGGGTTCGGAAACACCATATATTTT. It codes for CSAEPGQGFGNTIYF. This chain uses TRBV20-1 with TRBJ1-3; 10 bases are shared with TRBD1. Per germline, CDR1 DFQATT and CDR2 SNEGSKA (reference sequence). V lost 6 bases and J lost 4; bases outside the gene matches: 9. The CDR3 consists of 15 residues.

This clonotype was counted between two and nine times. V gene TRBV9 combines with J gene TRBJ2-7; 7 nucleotides agree with TRBD1. The germline V gene has CDR1 SGDLS and CDR2 YYNGEE. The V and J ends lost 3 bases and 1 base, in that order; junction bases with no gene match: 10. The CDR3 covers 16 residues. For the CDR3, the DNA is TGTGCCAGCAGCGACTACGGGACAGATATTTCCTACGAGCAGTACTTC. Its protein product is CASSDYGTDISYEQYF.

The rearrangement joins TRBV29-1 to TRBJ2-2; a possible D gene is TRBD1 (6 bases). Germline V gene sequence: CDR1 SQVTM, CDR2 ANQGSEA. V was pared by 5 bases and J by 4 bases, with 17 bases between. The CDR3 is made up of 15 amino acids. The CDR3 sequence: CSVSGVGGGTGELFF. The CDR3 DNA reads TGCAGCGTTTCGGGTGTTGGGGGCGGCACCGGGGAGCTGTTTTTT.

This clonotype turned up a few times. V gene TRBV7-3 combines with J gene TRBJ1-2; D possibly corresponds to TRBD1 (5 bases). Germline-derived CDR1 and CDR2 are SGHTA and FQGTGA. This CDR3 contains 16 residues. Trimming stripped 5 bases from V and 8 bases from J, with 24 bases between. The CDR3 sequence: CASSPHRDVRYEGYTF. CDR3 bases: TGTGCCAGCAGCCCCCACCGGGACGTACGCTATGAAGGCTACACCTTC. The full variable domain, with the rest looked up from reference TRBV7-3 and TRBJ1-2, is GAGVSQTPSNKVTEKGKYVELRCDPISGHTALYWYRQSLGQGPEFLIYFQGTGAADDSGLPNDRFFAVRPEGSVSTLKIQRTERGDSAVYLCASSPHRDVRYEGYTFGSGTRLTVV.

The chain has TRBV6-5 and TRBJ1-1, with a tentative D call TRBD1 (5 bases). This CDR3 has 14 residues. The V gene lost 4 bases and the J gene lost 5 bases, with 14 bases spanning the gap. In germline, CDR1 is MNHEY, CDR2 SVGAGI. CDR3 protein: CASSLLGHGTEAFF. In nucleotides, the CDR3 is TGTGCCAGCAGTTTACTAGGACATGGAACTGAAGCTTTCTTT.

Ten or more counts support this clonotype. The J gene is TRBJ2-1, the V gene TRBV6-5, with TRBD2 matching over 8 bases. V lost 6 bases, J lost 6 bases, and 4 bases stayed unmatched. There are 13 residues in the CDR3. Germline V gene lookup returns CDR1 MNHEY and CDR2 SVGAGI. The CDR3: CASRAGGGNEQFF. Written as DNA, the CDR3 is TGTGCCAGCAGGGCGGGGGGCGGCAATGAGCAGTTCTTC.

This clonotype was seen repeatedly, ten times or more. The chain uses TRBV5-1 and TRBJ2-7; 7 nucleotides agree with TRBD1. Per germline, CDR1 SGHRS and CDR2 YFSETQ. The CDR3 is 15 residues long. The ends lost 3 bases at V and 5 bases at J; junction bases unmatched: 11. CDR3 DNA: TGCGCCAGCAGCTCACGACAGGGCGTATTCCACGAGCAGTACTTC. This gives the protein CASSSRQGVFHEQYF.

This clonotype was seen repeatedly, ten times or more. The rearrangement joins TRBV12-3 or TRBV12-4 to TRBJ2-7; D remains unclear. The CDR3 totals 13 residues. V was trimmed by 5 bases and J by 5 bases, leaving 13 bases between them. The CDR3 spells CASSARIPNEQYF. In DNA, the CDR3 is TGTGCCAGCAGTGCCCGTATACCCAACGAGCAGTACTTC.

This clonotype has a handful of counts. The chain combines TRBV2 with TRBJ2-1, with D perhaps TRBD1 or TRBD2 (6 bases each). The V and J ends lost 5 bases and 2 bases respectively, with 25 bases between them. The germline V gene encodes CDR1 SNHLY and CDR2 FYNNEI. The CDR3 spans 19 residues. This CDR3 is CASSKVTIRWGDTYNEQFF. The DNA of the CDR3 is TGTGCCAGCAGTAAAGTTACAATCAGATGGGGGGACACCTACAATGAGCAGTTCTTC.

There are a few counts of this clonotype. The chain couples TRBV29-1 to TRBJ2-5; D gene ambiguous. The CDR3 extends over 12 amino acids. Germline V gene lookup returns CDR1 SQVTM and CDR2 ANQGSEA. The V end was cut by 2 bases, the J end by 1 base, with 5 bases between. The CDR3 nucleotides are TGCAGCGTTGAAAGGACCCAAGAGACCCAGTACTTC. Its translation is CSVERTQETQYF.

The chain recombines TRBV24-1 with TRBJ1-5; D is unclear. Germline V gives CDR1 KGHDR, CDR2 SFDVKD. Trimming cost V 8 bases and J 7 bases, with 14 bases left between them. This CDR3 region has 13 residues. The CDR3 DNA reads TGTGCCACCAATCAGCACCTGGGACAGCCCCAGCATTTT. Translating gives CATNQHLGQPQHF.